Described below is a single TCR beta chain sequence and its context. The antigen is unknown. Some clones are missing from TCRdb's copy, which holds only in-frame ones; the method was immunoSEQ multiplex PCR. Counted here are more than 300,000 clones, 70% to 90% occurring once; the ten biggest clones make up more than 1.5%. These data are taken from a study of Ad26.COV2.S vaccination and SARS-CoV-2 variants. For the study at large: Enrolled in COV1001, the donor was in the Ad26.COV2.S trial arm, which received the vaccine. Study-level points and caveats: It was reported that spike-specific CD8+ and CD4+ T cell responses were substantially broad after vaccination.

Sample treatment: approximately 18 received Ad26.COV2.S at low or high dose, single or two shots; about 5 received placebo; per-sample allocation not given. Specimen acquisition occurred on day 63 following the initial vaccine or placebo injection. The TCR comes from a person between 18 and 59 years old who received the Ad26.COV2.S COVID-19 vaccine or a placebo. The material was peripheral blood, obtained in a trial of Ad26.COV2.S vaccine versus placebo.

This CDR3 reads CASSMVTGSYYEQYF. CDR3 sequence (DNA): TGTGCCAGTAGTATGGTGACAGGTAGTTACTACGAGCAGTACTTC. The genes are TRBV19 and TRBJ2-7; perhaps TRBD1 as D (6 bases). The germline V gene has CDR1 LNHDA and CDR2 SQIVND (reference sequence). V lost 3 bases to trimming and J lost 3 bases, with 15 bases between them. The CDR3 runs 15 residues.